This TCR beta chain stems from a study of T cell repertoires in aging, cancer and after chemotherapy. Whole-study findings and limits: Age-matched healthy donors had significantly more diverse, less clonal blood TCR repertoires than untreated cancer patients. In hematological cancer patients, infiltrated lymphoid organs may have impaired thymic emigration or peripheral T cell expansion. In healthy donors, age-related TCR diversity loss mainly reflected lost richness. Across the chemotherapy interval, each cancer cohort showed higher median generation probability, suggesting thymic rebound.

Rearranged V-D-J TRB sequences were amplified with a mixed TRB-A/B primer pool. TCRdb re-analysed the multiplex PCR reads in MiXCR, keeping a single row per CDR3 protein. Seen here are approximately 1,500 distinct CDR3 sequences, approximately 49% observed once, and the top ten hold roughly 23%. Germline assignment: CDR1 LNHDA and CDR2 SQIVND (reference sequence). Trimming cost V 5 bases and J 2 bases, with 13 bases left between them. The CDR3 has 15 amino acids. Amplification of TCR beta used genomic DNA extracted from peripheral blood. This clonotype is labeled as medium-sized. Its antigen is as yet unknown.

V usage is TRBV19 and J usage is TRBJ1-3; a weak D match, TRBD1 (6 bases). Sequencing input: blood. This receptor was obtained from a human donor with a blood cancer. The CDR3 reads CASSWGGTTGNTIYF. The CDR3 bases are TGTGCCAGTAGTTGGGGAGGGACAACTGGAAACACCATATATTTT.